This passage covers 13 T cell receptor beta chains from one sample sequenced in a study of read filtering for tumor transcriptome and immune sequencing. The library was built from about 400 ng RNA with molecular barcoded adaptors for alpha/delta and beta/gamma chains. TCRdb reprocessed the reads with MiXCR, giving one entry per CDR3 protein. The sample holds 5,000 to 6,500 distinct CDR3 sequences, about 20% seen once. Material: a population of CD138-negative cells sorted from bone marrow. The receptors derive from a donor aged 40 or older with multiple myeloma.

This clonotype was detected ten times or more. This chain uses TRBV7-2 with TRBJ2-3; D is unresolved. CDR1 SGHTA and CDR2 FQGNSA come from the germline V gene. V was trimmed by 5 bases and J by 0 bases, leaving 9 bases between them. The CDR3 consists of 14 residues. CDR3 residues: CASSQRPSTDTQYF. The CDR3 nucleotides are TGTGCCAGCAGCCAACGGCCAAGCACAGATACGCAGTATTTT.

The chain is built from TRBV20-1 and TRBJ2-1; 10 bases fit TRBD1. CDR1 is DFQATT and CDR2 is SNEGSKA in the germline V gene (reference sequence). The CDR3 length is 14 residues. V was clipped by 6 bases and J by 6 bases; unmatched bases: 8. The chain's CDR3 is CSARRGQGSNEQFF. The CDR3 coding sequence is TGCAGTGCGAGGAGGGGACAGGGGAGCAATGAGCAGTTCTTC.

This clonotype was seen repeatedly, ten times or more. J is TRBJ1-1 and V is TRBV6-5; TRBD1 is a possible D gene (5 bases). Germline assignment: CDR1 MNHEY and CDR2 SVGAGI. Trimming removed 7 bases at V and 8 bases at J, with 17 bases between. The CDR3 covers 13 residues. Here the CDR3 reads CASNPSPWGEAFF. In nucleotides, the CDR3 is TGTGCCAGCAACCCTTCTCCGTGGGGCGAAGCTTTCTTT.

In this sample, this clonotype turned up many times. The V gene is TRBV10-2, the J gene TRBJ2-7, with D perhaps TRBD1 or TRBD2 (5 bases each). CDR1 and CDR2 from the germline V gene are WSHSY and SAAADI. CDR3 size: 12 residues. Between the trimmed V and J ends, which lost 10 bases and 6 bases, there was a span of 16 bases. CDR3 DNA: TGCGCCACAACGGGACCGCCCGGCGAGCAGTACTTC. As protein: CATTGPPGEQYF.

This clonotype came up many times. V gene TRBV12-3 or TRBV12-4 combines with J gene TRBJ1-5; 9 nucleotides line up with TRBD1. The CDR3 has 14 amino acids. The junction had 0 bases not matched to a gene; V was cut back by 4 bases and J by 2 bases. CDR3 sequence: CASSWTGGNQPQHF. Here the CDR3 DNA reads TGTGCCAGCAGTTGGACAGGGGGCAATCAGCCCCAGCATTTT.

This clonotype was found a few times. One base separates it from a far larger clone, so it is likely a read error. V and J are TRBV5-4 and TRBJ2-1; 7 bases are a match to TRBD1. CDR1 and CDR2 (germline): SGHNT, YYREEE (reference sequence). The CDR3 sequence is 15 residues long. The CDR3 is CASSLVVGGYDEQFF. CDR3 coding DNA: TGTGCCAGCAGCTTGGTGGTAGGGGGCTACGATGAGCAGTTCTTC.

Many counts were recorded for this clonotype. The genes are TRBV29-1 and TRBJ1-1, with 8 bases aligning to TRBD1. With V trimmed by 3 bases and J by 2 bases, 5 bases remained unmatched. The CDR3 is 14 amino acids. Per the germline V gene, CDR1 is SQVTM and CDR2 is ANQGSEA. The chain's CDR3 is CSVDRGRFNTEAFF. Here the CDR3 DNA reads TGCAGCGTTGACAGGGGGCGGTTTAACACTGAAGCTTTCTTT.

This clonotype showed up many times. This chain uses TRBV29-1 with TRBJ1-5; maybe TRBD1 (5 bases). Between the trimmed V and J ends, which lost 5 bases and 0 bases, there was a span of 5 bases. This CDR3 has 12 amino acids. Germline assignment: CDR1 SQVTM and CDR2 ANQGSEA. The CDR3: CSVRGSNQPQHF. CDR3 in DNA: TGCAGCGTTAGGGGTAGCAATCAGCCCCAGCATTTT. Together with reference TRBV29-1 and TRBJ1-5, the CDR3 gives the full variable domain: SAVISQKPSRDICQRGTSLTIQCQVDSQVTMMFWYRQQPGQSLTLIATANQGSEATYESGFVIDKFPISRPNLTFSTLTVSNMSPEDSSIYLCSVRGSNQPQHFGDGTRLSIL.

Note on this clonotype: A far larger clone is one nucleotide away, so this likely arose from a read error. V is TRBV6-5 and J is TRBJ2-7, with a weak D call TRBD2 (6 bases). This CDR3 is 15 amino acids long. CDR1 and CDR2 (germline): MNHEY, SVGAGI. The germline V and J ends were trimmed by 5 bases and 3 bases, with 17 bases remaining between them. CDR3 in amino acids: CASSRNETGVYEQYF. CDR3 nucleotide sequence: TGTGCCAGCAGTAGAAACGAAACGGGAGTCTACGAGCAGTACTTC.

With respect to this clonotype: At one end the junction does not follow the germline gene, possibly because of a read error. The genes are TRBV20-1 and TRBJ2-1, with D maybe TRBD2 (5 bases). This CDR3 contains 14 residues. The germline V gene encodes CDR1 DFQATT and CDR2 SNEGSKA (reference sequence). CDR3 loop: CSVRDATRGNEQFF. The CDR3 DNA reads as TGCAGTGTTAGAGATGCGACTCGGGGAAATGAGCAGTTCTTC.

Concerning this clonotype: This likely reflects a read error, since a far larger clone is one base away. The rearrangement uses TRBV4-1 and TRBJ2-1; 10 positions agree with TRBD2. Germline loops: CDR1 MGHRA, CDR2 YSYEKL. This CDR3 region has 16 residues. Trimming cost V 0 bases and J 5 bases; bases outside gene matches: 4. Here the CDR3 reads CASSQDSTSGDNEQFF. The CDR3 DNA is TGCGCCAGCAGCCAAGATAGCACTAGCGGGGACAATGAGCAGTTCTTC.

Remarks on this clonotype: The germline gene is not matched at one end of the junction; a read error may be the cause. The V gene is TRBV7-2, the J gene TRBJ2-3, with 10 nucleotides matching TRBD2. The V gene's germline CDR1 is SGHTA and CDR2 FQGNSA. The CDR3 has 20 residues. The chain's CDR3 is CASSRSRRMGAGGKGDTQYF. The CDR3 DNA is TGTGCCAGCAGCCGTTCGAGGCGAATGGGAGCGGGAGGGAAGGGGGATACTCAGTATTTT.

This clonotype was seen repeatedly, ten times or more. The chain combines TRBV4-3 with TRBJ2-3, with D uncertain. This CDR3 contains 17 residues. V dropped 0 bases and J dropped 0 bases, with 13 bases sitting between them. Per germline, CDR1 LGHNA and CDR2 YSLEER. CDR3 sequence reads: CASSQDLGLTSTDTQYF. As DNA, the CDR3 is TGCGCCAGCAGCCAAGATCTGGGGTTAACTAGCACAGATACGCAGTATTTT.